This TCR beta chain is drawn from a study of blood T cell repertoires in COVID-19. Study information: The origin of the acute and convalescent COVID-19 samples was the United States, Italy and Spain. PBMCs, B-cell-depleted T cells, or T cells provided the cDNA or gDNA that made up the material.

V trimming: 0 bases; J trimming: 2 bases; junction bases outside the gene matches: 12. The CDR3 length is 20 residues. Germline CDR1 and CDR2: SGHTA and FQGTGA. Authors' processing steps: Estimation of nucleated cell counts relied on the amplification of reference gene primers. This table comes from immunoSEQ multiplex PCR, and its TCRdb copy is limited to in-frame clones, with some not included. That table is the source of V, J and clone size, and D and trimming were worked out from the DNA. This table holds around 120,000 clones, about 83% found once. Source material: peripheral blood. The V call is TRBV7-3, the J call TRBJ2-5; 13 nucleotides match TRBD2. The sequence came from a man at least 80 years old with active or convalescent COVID-19. The CDR3 spells CASSLTQLAGGLDLQETQYF. In DNA, the CDR3 is TGTGCCAGCAGCTTAACCCAACTAGCGGGGGGGCTTGACCTTCAAGAGACCCAGTACTTC.